These 21 T cell receptor beta chains share one sample of origin, sequenced in a study of blood T cell repertoires in COVID-19. Assay: immunoSEQ multiplex PCR; the TCRdb copy retains only in-frame clones and omits some. The sample includes 200,000 to 250,000 clones, around three quarters seen only once; the top ten take 5.5% to 8.5%. Input material: peripheral blood. The receptors here all came from a woman in her 70s with acute or convalescent COVID-19.

This chain joins TRBV5-6 and TRBJ1-1, with no clear D. Germline V gene sequence: CDR1 SGHDT, CDR2 YYEEEE. V was shortened by 2 bases and J by 10 bases, with 15 bases between the two germline ends. The CDR3 is made up of 13 amino acids. CDR3 sequence reads: CASSFERKTGAFF. Here the CDR3 DNA reads TGTGCCAGCAGCTTCGAACGGAAGACGGGAGCTTTCTTT.

The chain has TRBV4-2 and TRBJ1-5, with 8 bases identical to TRBD1. The junction had 9 bases not matched to a gene; V was cut back by 1 base and J by 7 bases. The CDR3 totals 16 residues. Germline V gene sequence: CDR1 LGHNA, CDR2 YNFKEQ. This CDR3 reads CASSQARTGLEQPQHF. CDR3 DNA sequence: TGTGCCAGCAGCCAAGCCCGGACAGGGTTGGAGCAGCCCCAGCATTTT.

V is TRBV7-3 and J is TRBJ2-1; D is unclear. The V end was cut by 1 base, the J end by 7 bases, with 11 bases between. From germline, CDR1 is SGHTA and CDR2 FQGTGA. The CDR3 extends over 14 amino acids. Written as DNA, the CDR3 is TGTGCCAGCAGCTTAAGTCCTGCACTGAATGAGCAGTTCTTC. This codes for CASSLSPALNEQFF.

This clone has only one observation. The genes are TRBV14 and TRBJ1-1, with 7 bases identical to TRBD1. The J segment lost 4 bases and the V segment lost 4 bases, leaving 9 bases of the junction unmatched. Germline V gene sequence: CDR1 SGHDN, CDR2 FVKESK. The CDR3 runs 15 residues. In nucleotides, the CDR3 is TGTGCCAGCAGCCTCGGAACAGGGGAATCCACTGAAGCTTTCTTT. Its translation: CASSLGTGESTEAFF.

V gene TRBV11-2 combines with J gene TRBJ2-7, with a weak D call TRBD2 (7 bases). Per germline, CDR1 SGHAT and CDR2 FQNNGV. The CDR3 is 15 amino acids. Trimming pared 1 base from V and 2 bases from J, leaving 12 bases between. CDR3 bases: TGTGCCAGCAGCTTAGTGGGGGGGGCGGCCTACGAGCAGTACTTC. This sequence encodes CASSLVGGAAYEQYF.

CDR3 in DNA: TGCGCCAGCAGCCTTCGGACAGGGTGTGGGACCGGGGAGCTGTTTTTT. It yields the protein CASSLRTGCGTGELFF. V and J are TRBV23-1 and TRBJ2-2, with 8 bases identical to TRBD1. TRBV23-1 is noted as an ORF with a role that remains uncertain. J was trimmed by 5 bases and V by 6 bases; bases with no gene match: 11. The CDR3 is 16 amino acids.

This chain joins TRBV4-1 and TRBJ1-4; 9 bases fit TRBD1. This CDR3 has 15 residues. V lost 4 bases to trimming and J lost 8 bases; unmatched junction nucleotides: 8. CDR1 is MGHRA and CDR2 is YSYEKL in the germline V gene. CDR3 sequence: CASSPGDREWEKLFF. The CDR3 coding sequence is TGCGCCAGCAGCCCCGGGGACAGGGAGTGGGAAAAACTGTTTTTT.

The gene calls are TRBV5-5 and TRBJ1-5; a possible D gene is TRBD1 (6 bases). The germline CDR1 and CDR2 sequences are SGHKS and YYEKEE (reference sequence). The CDR3 consists of 14 residues. The V and J ends lost 2 bases and 5 bases respectively, with 11 bases between them. In DNA, the CDR3 is TGTGCCAGCAGCTTACAGGGCAGCGATCAGCCCCAGCATTTT. Translation: CASSLQGSDQPQHF.

V and J are TRBV7-2 and TRBJ2-5; D is perhaps TRBD1 (5 bases). V lost 5 bases to trimming and J lost 1 base, with 11 bases between them. The germline CDR1 and CDR2 sequences are SGHTA and FQGNSA. The CDR3 covers 14 residues. The CDR3 loop reads CASSPGQIQETQYF. Here the CDR3 DNA reads TGTGCCAGCAGCCCTGGACAAATCCAAGAGACCCAGTACTTC.

This clone was seen more than once but under ten times. The chain has TRBV5-8 and TRBJ1-1; TRBD1 matches at 10 bases. V dropped 2 bases and J dropped 2; count of bases not matched to a gene: 3. CDR1 and CDR2 from the germline V gene are SGHTS and YDEGEE. This CDR3 region has 15 residues. The CDR3 loop reads CASSFGQGVNTEAFF. CDR3 nucleotides: TGTGCCAGCAGCTTTGGACAGGGGGTTAACACTGAAGCTTTCTTT.

CDR3 DNA: TGCGCCAGCCACAATACGGGACAGCTGAACACCGGGGAGCTGTTTTTT. Translating gives CASHNTGQLNTGELFF. This rearrangement joins TRBV5-1 to TRBJ2-2; TRBD1 agrees at 7 bases. The CDR3 spans 16 residues. CDR1 and CDR2 from the germline V gene are SGHRS and YFSETQ. V gave up 7 bases and J gave up 1 base; unmatched junction bases: 10.

The V gene is TRBV3-1 (or the pseudogene TRBV3-2), the J gene TRBJ2-3; no firm D call. The germline V gene has CDR1 LGHDT and CDR2 YNNKEL (reference sequence). V lost 1 base to trimming and J lost 1 base, with 9 bases between them. CDR3 length equals 15 residues. CDR3 DNA sequence: TGTGCCAGCAGCCAAGTCTATTCGGGCACAGATACGCAGTATTTT. Translating gives CASSQVYSGTDTQYF.

CDR3: CASSYRTGGTEAFF. CDR3 nucleotides: TGTGCCAGCAGCTACAGAACAGGGGGCACTGAAGCTTTCTTT. The gene calls are TRBV6-5 and TRBJ1-1; 8 nucleotides align to TRBD1. CDR1 MNHEY and CDR2 SVGAGI come from the germline V gene. Germline trimming cut 6 bases from V and 4 bases from J; bases unmatched to any gene: 7. The CDR3 consists of 14 residues.

This CDR3 reads CSVAGLAGHTDTQYF. The CDR3 DNA reads TGCAGCGTTGCCGGACTAGCGGGGCACACAGATACGCAGTATTTT. The chain carries TRBV29-1 and TRBJ2-3; TRBD2 matches 12 bases. J gave up 2 bases and V 4 bases, and 4 bases lay outside the gene matches. This CDR3 spans 15 amino acids. Germline CDR1 SQVTM, CDR2 ANQGSEA.

The rearrangement uses TRBV6-6 and TRBJ1-3; tentative D call: TRBD1 (6 bases). The CDR3 contains 15 residues. Germline CDR1 MNHNY, CDR2 SVGAGI (reference sequence). With 0 bases removed from V and 1 base from J, the gap between germline ends came to 7 bases. CDR3 in DNA: TGTGCCAGCAGTTACTCAGGGGGATCTGGAAACACCATATATTTT. Translated, it gives CASSYSGGSGNTIYF.

V gene TRBV2 combines with J gene TRBJ1-6; possibly TRBD1 for D (5 bases). The ends were cut back, 3 bases at V and 10 bases at J, with 10 bases in the middle. The CDR3 sequence is 13 residues long. Looked up from germline, CDR1 is SNHLY and CDR2 is FYNNEI. The chain's CDR3 is CASSDVGGSPLHF. CDR3 DNA: TGTGCCAGCAGTGATGTGGGGGGATCACCCCTCCACTTT. Supplemented by reference TRBV2 and TRBJ1-6, the full variable domain reads EPEVTQTPSHQVTQMGQEVILRCVPISNHLYFYWYRQILGQKVEFLVSFYNNEISEKSEIFDDQFSVERPDGSNFTLKIRSTKLEDSAMYFCASSDVGGSPLHFGNGTRLTVT.

The V gene is TRBV5-1, the J gene TRBJ1-2; D gene uncertain. Deletions cut 5 bases from V and 5 bases from J, with 7 bases between. Germline CDR1 SGHRS, CDR2 YFSETQ. This CDR3 region has 11 residues. The CDR3 sequence is CASRLQYGYTF. The CDR3 nucleotides are TGCGCCAGCAGGTTGCAATATGGCTACACCTTC.

This chain uses TRBV27 with TRBJ1-1; D is uncertain. V dropped 2 bases and J dropped 3 bases, with 10 bases sitting between them. The CDR3 consists of 14 residues. Germline V gene lookup returns CDR1 MNHEY and CDR2 SMNVEV (reference sequence). The DNA for the CDR3 is TGTGCCAGCAGTTTACACAGCGGGTACACTGAAGCTTTCTTT. It translates to CASSLHSGYTEAFF.

The chain is built from TRBV11-3 and TRBJ2-7, with D perhaps matching TRBD1 (5 bases). V lost 1 base and J 2 bases, leaving 9 bases between the germline ends. Germline-derived CDR1 and CDR2 are SGHNT and YENEEA. The CDR3 is 14 amino acids. CDR3 in amino acids: CASSLGGEAYEQYF. The DNA of the CDR3 is TGTGCCAGCAGCTTAGGGGGCGAAGCCTACGAGCAGTACTTC.

The chain is built from TRBV5-1 and TRBJ2-2; tentative D call: TRBD1 (8 bases). From germline, CDR1 is SGHRS and CDR2 YFSETQ. Deletions cut 1 base from V and 7 bases from J, with 14 bases between. This CDR3 has 15 amino acids. The CDR3 here is CASSLRTGRDGELFF. Here the CDR3 DNA reads TGCGCCAGCAGCTTGCGGACAGGGAGGGACGGGGAGCTGTTTTTT. The full variable domain, in which reference TRBV5-1 and TRBJ2-2 provide the parts outside the CDR3, is KAGVTQTPRYLIKTRGQQVTLSCSPISGHRSVSWYQQTPGQGLQFLFEYFSETQRNKGNFPGRFSGRQFSNSRSEMNVSTLELGDSALYLCASSLRTGRDGELFFGEGSRLTVL.

This chain's CDR3 is CASSYAGEGYQETQYF. In DNA, the CDR3 is TGTGCCAGCAGTTACGCCGGGGAAGGGTACCAAGAGACCCAGTACTTC. The rearrangement links TRBV6-2 or TRBV6-3 to TRBJ2-5, with D possibly matching TRBD2 (5 bases). V was shortened by 2 bases and J by 0 bases, with 13 bases between the two germline ends. The germline gives CDR1 MNHEY, CDR2 SVGEGT. There are 16 residues in the CDR3.